These T cell receptor beta chains were read from a single sample in a study of cytomegalovirus exposure and HLA in healthy donors. The table came from immunoSEQ multiplex PCR; TCRdb's copy has only in-frame clones and leaves some out. The repertoire holds fewer than 150,000 clones, with around 77% as singletons. The sequencing input was PBMCs. Receptors originate from a woman in her forties or fifties in good health and CMV-seronegative. Each CDR3 is given with its conserved first and last residue. A D gene is named only where the DNA matches it firmly.

TRBV28	.	TRBJ1-2	CASSLQGLYGYTF
TRBV6-1	TRBD1	TRBJ1-4	CASSQDRAVEKLFF
TRBV2	TRBD1	TRBJ1-6	CASRRGRQHNSPLHF
TRBV28	.	TRBJ1-1	CASSLSRNTEAFF
TRBV6-5	.	TRBJ1-1	CASARGSPQGEAFF
TRBV6-5	TRBD2	TRBJ2-7	CASTTFGGGEGEQYF
TRBV5-3	TRBD1	TRBJ1-5	CARSHETRGRGNQPQHF
TRBV29-1	TRBD1	TRBJ2-1	CSVEGTGPYNEQFF
TRBV2	.	TRBJ1-2	CASSEWVEGSGYGYTF
TRBV10-3	.	TRBJ1-1	CAISYGQINTEAFF
TRBV7-2	TRBD2	TRBJ2-3	CASSLLASGVADTQYF
TRBV28	TRBD2	TRBJ2-2	CASSTTGRGGTGELFF
TRBV19	.	TRBJ1-1	CASSPLQEDEAFF
TRBV4-1	.	TRBJ1-5	CASSQEHSVPANQPQHF
TRBV27	.	TRBJ1-3	CASGRGAGNTIYF
TRBV6-4	.	TRBJ1-1	CASSEGGNTEAFF
TRBV12-5	.	TRBJ2-7	CASGLSMDEQYF
TRBV5-1	.	TRBJ2-1	CASSQLTGRNNEQFF
TRBV7-2	.	TRBJ2-7	CASSPSGDPYEQYF
TRBV7-2	TRBD2	TRBJ2-1	CAGGRGALPEQFF
TRBV4-1	TRBD2	TRBJ2-5	CASSRDGGEGETQYF
TRBV18	.	TRBJ2-5	CASSPGGETQYF
TRBV7-3	TRBD2	TRBJ2-1	CASSSGVAGAPGEQFF
TRBV9	TRBD2	TRBJ2-1	CASSVVGSGGTYNEQFF
TRBV7-2	.	TRBJ2-1	CASSLVKGNEQFF
TRBV4-3	.	TRBJ2-2	CASSLNAGRGNTGKLFF
TRBV6-5	.	TRBJ2-1	CASRASTDEQFF
TRBV18	.	TRBJ1-3	CASSHQAENTIYF
TRBV5-1	.	TRBJ2-1	CASSLRGSNNEQFF
TRBV27	TRBD1	TRBJ2-1	CASSPSAWGQSSYNEQFF
TRBV30	.	TRBJ2-3	CAWSGGPSTDTQYF
TRBV7-8	.	TRBJ1-3	CASNPGSGNTIYF
TRBV4-3	TRBD2	TRBJ2-5	CASSQGFSGPQETQYF
TRBV2	TRBD1	TRBJ1-3	CASSEASAGGDTIYF
TRBV2	.	TRBJ1-3	CASSESRDGNTIYF
TRBV18	TRBD1	TRBJ1-3	CASSLGQGTGNTIYF
TRBV18	.	TRBJ2-7	CASSPQAGNSYEQYF
TRBV7-2	.	TRBJ2-5	CASRDPGGVSETQYF
TRBV6-5	TRBD1	TRBJ2-7	CASSDTGQGYEQYF
TRBV10-3	TRBD2	TRBJ2-7	CAISDPGGISSYEQYF
TRBV5-1	.	TRBJ1-3	CASSLGSPGLDSGNTIYF
TRBV15	.	TRBJ1-5	CATSPQRDNQPQHF
TRBV29-1	.	TRBJ2-5	CSVDVGAQTQYF
TRBV5-4	TRBD1	TRBJ2-7	CASSRGTGSYEQYF
TRBV5-1	TRBD1	TRBJ1-2	CASSWDRDRGYTF
TRBV4-3	TRBD1	TRBJ1-3	CASSQNRGLGTGNTIYF
TRBV27	.	TRBJ2-1	CASSRWSIVPQFF
TRBV10-3	TRBD1	TRBJ1-3	CAAEDRESGNTIYF
TRBV7-2	TRBD2	TRBJ2-5	CASSQLAGGRETQYF
TRBV10-3	.	TRBJ2-1	CAISDRAYNEQFF
TRBV29-1	.	TRBJ1-2	CSVRDVREGTF
TRBV6-5	TRBD1	TRBJ1-6	CASRATGIGSPLHF
TRBV29-1	TRBD1	TRBJ1-1	CSVTGGMNTEAFF
TRBV19	.	TRBJ2-1	CASSWDTEQFF
TRBV5-4	.	TRBJ1-1	CASSLVAGSEAFF
TRBV5-4	.	TRBJ1-3	CASSLDRAGNTIYF
TRBV30	.	TRBJ2-2	CAWSVGLPATGELFF